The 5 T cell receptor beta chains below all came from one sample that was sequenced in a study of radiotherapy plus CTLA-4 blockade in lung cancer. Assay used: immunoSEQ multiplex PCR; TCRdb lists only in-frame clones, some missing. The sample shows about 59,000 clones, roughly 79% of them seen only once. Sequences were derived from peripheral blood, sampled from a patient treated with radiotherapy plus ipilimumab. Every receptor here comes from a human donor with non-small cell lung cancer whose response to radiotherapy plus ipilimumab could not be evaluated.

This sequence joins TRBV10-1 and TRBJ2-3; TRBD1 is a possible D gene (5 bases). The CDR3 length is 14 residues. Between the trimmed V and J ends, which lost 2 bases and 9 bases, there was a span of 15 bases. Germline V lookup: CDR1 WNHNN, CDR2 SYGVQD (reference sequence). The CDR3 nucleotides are TGCGCCAGCAGTGAGACCCCCAGGGAAGACACGCAGTATTTT. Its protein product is CASSETPREDTQYF.

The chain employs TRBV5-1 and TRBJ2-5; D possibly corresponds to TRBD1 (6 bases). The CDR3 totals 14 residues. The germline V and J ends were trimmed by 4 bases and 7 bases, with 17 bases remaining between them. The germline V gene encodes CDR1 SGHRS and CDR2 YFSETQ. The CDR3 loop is CASSPDSPPVTQYF. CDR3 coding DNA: TGCGCCAGCAGCCCGGACAGCCCCCCAGTGACCCAGTACTTC.

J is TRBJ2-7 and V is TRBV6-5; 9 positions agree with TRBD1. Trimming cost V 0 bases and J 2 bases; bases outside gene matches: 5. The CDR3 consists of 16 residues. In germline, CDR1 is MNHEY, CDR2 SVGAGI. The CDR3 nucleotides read TGTGCCAGCAGTTACTCACTACAGGGGGCCCCCTACGAGCAGTACTTC. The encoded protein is CASSYSLQGAPYEQYF.

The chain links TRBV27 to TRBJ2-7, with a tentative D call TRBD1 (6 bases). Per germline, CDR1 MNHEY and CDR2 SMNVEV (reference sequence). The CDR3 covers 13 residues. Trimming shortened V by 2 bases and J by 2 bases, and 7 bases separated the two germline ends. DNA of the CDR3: TGTGCCAGCAGTTTACAGGGGCCCTACGAGCAGTACTTC. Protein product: CASSLQGPYEQYF.

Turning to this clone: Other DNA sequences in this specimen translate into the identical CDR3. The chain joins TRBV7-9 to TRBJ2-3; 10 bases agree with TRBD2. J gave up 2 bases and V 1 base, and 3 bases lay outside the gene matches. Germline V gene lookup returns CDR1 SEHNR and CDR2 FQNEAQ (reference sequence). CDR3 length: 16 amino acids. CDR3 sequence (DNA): TGTGCCAGCAGCTTAGGTCTAGCGGGGGACACAGATACGCAGTATTTT. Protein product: CASSLGLAGDTDTQYF. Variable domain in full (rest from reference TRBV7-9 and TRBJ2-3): DTGVSQNPRHKITKRGQNVTFRCDPISEHNRLYWYRQTLGQGPEFLTYFQNEAQLEKSRLLSDRFSAERPKGSFSTLEIQRTEQGDSAMYLCASSLGLAGDTDTQYFGPGTRLTVL.